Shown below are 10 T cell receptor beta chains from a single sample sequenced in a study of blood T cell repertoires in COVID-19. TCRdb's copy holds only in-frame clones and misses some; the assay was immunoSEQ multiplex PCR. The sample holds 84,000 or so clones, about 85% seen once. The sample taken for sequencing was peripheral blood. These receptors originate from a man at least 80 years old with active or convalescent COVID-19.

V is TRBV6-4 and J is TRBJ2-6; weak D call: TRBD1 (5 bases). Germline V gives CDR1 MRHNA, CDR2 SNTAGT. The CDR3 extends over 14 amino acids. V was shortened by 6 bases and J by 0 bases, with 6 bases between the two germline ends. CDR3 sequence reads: CASSQGSGANVLTF. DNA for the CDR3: TGTGCCAGCAGCCAGGGCTCTGGGGCCAACGTCCTGACTTTC.

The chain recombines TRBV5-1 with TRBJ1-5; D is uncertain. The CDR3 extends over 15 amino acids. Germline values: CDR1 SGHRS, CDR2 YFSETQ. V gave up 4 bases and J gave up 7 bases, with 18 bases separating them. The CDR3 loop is CASSPLDGSRQPQHF. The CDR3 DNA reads TGCGCCAGCAGCCCTCTCGACGGATCGAGGCAGCCCCAGCATTTT.

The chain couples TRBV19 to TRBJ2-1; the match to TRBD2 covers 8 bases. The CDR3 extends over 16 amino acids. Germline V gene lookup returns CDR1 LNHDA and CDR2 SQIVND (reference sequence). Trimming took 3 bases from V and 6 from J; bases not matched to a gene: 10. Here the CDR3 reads CASSIRARGGPNEQFF. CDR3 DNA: TGTGCCAGTAGTATTCGGGCCCGGGGGGGCCCCAATGAGCAGTTCTTC.

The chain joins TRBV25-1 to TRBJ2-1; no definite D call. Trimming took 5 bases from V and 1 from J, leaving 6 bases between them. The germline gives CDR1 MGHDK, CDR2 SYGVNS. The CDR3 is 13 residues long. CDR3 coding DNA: TGTGCCAGCAGTTACTGGTCCTACAATGAGCAGTTCTTC. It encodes CASSYWSYNEQFF.

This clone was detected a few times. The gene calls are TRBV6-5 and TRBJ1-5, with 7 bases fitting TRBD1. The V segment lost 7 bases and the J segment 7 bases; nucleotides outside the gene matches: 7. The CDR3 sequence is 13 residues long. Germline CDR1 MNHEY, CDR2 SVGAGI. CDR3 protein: CASTGQAGQPQHF. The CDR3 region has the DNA TGTGCCAGCACCGGACAGGCGGGACAGCCCCAGCATTTT.

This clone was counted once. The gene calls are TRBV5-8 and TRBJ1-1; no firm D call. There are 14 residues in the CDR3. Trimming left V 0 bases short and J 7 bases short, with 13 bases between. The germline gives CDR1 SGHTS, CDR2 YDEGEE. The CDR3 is CASSLALRVDEAFF. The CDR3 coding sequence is TGTGCCAGCAGCTTGGCCCTCCGGGTGGATGAAGCTTTCTTT.

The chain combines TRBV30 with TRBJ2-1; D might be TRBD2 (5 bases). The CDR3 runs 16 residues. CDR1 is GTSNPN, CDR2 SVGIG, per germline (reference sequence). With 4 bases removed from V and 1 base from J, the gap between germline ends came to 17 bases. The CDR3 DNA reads TGTGCCTGGAACCCTAAAGGGAGTAGGTCCTACAATGAGCAGTTCTTC. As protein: CAWNPKGSRSYNEQFF.

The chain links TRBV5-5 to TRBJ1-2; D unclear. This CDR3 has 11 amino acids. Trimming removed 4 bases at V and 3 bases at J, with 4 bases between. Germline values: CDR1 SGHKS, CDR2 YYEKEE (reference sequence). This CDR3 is CASSRDYGYTF. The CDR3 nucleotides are TGTGCCAGCAGCCGGGACTATGGCTACACCTTC.

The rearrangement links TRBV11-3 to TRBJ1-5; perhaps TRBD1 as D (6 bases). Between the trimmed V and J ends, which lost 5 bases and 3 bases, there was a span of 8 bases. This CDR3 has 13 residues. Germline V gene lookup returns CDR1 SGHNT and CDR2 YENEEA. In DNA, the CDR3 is TGTGCCAGCAGCCGACAGGCCAATCAGCCCCAGCATTTT. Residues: CASSRQANQPQHF. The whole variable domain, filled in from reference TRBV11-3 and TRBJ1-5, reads EAGVVQSPRYKIIEKKQPVAFWCNPISGHNTLYWYLQNLGQGPELLIRYENEEAVDDSQLPKDRFSAERLKGVDSTLKIQPAELGDSAVYLCASSRQANQPQHFGDGTRLSIL.

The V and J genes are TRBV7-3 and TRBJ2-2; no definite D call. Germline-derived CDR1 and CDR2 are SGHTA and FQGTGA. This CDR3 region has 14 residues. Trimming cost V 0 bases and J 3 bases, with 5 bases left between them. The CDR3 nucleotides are TGTGCCAGCAGCTTAACTCGGGACACCGGGGAGCTGTTTTTT. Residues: CASSLTRDTGELFF.